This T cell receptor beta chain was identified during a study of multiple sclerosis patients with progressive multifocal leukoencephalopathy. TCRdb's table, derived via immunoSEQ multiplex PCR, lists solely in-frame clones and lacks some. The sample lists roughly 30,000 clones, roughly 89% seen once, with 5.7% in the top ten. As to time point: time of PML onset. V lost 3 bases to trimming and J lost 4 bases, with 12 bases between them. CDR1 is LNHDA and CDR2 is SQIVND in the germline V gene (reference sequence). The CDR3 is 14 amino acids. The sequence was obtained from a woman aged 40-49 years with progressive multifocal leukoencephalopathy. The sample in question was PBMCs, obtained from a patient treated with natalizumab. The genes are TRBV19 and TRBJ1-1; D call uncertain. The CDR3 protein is CASSMEREFTEAFF. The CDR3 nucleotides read TGTGCCAGTAGTATGGAACGGGAATTCACTGAAGCTTTCTTT.